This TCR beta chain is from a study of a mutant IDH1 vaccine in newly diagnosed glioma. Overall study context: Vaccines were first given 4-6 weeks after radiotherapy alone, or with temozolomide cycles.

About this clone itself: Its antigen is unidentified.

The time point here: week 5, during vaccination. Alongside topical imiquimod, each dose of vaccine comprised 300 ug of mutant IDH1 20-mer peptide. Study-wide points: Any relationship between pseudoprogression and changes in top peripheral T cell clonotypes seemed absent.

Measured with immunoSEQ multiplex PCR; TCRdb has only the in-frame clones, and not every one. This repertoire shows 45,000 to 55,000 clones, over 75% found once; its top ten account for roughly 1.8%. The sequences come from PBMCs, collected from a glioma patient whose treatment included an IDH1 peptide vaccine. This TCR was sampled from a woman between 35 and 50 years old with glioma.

CDR3 region: CASSIEGQGSPLHF. In nucleotides, the CDR3 is TGTGCCAGTAGTATAGAGGGACAGGGGTCACCCCTCCACTTT. The chain is built from TRBV19 and TRBJ1-6, with 10 bases lining up with TRBD1. The CDR3 contains 14 residues. The J segment lost 10 bases and the V segment lost 0 bases, leaving 0 bases of the junction unmatched. Germline V gene lookup returns CDR1 LNHDA and CDR2 SQIVND (reference sequence).